The present TCR beta chain was sequenced within a study of control samples from healthy donors and cancer patients. TCRdb keeps only in-frame clones here, not all; method: immunoSEQ multiplex PCR. This repertoire shows about 130,000 clones, about 93% found once; its top ten account for 1.7%. The sequence was obtained from a man over 45 with head and neck cancer. Sample: PBMCs.

For the CDR3, the DNA is TGTGCCAGCAGTGTCGGCCAGGGAGGCTACGAGCAGTACTTC. Translating gives CASSVGQGGYEQYF. The rearrangement links TRBV2 to TRBJ2-7; possible D gene TRBD2, 6 bases. From germline, CDR1 is SNHLY and CDR2 FYNNEI. The CDR3 runs to 14 residues. V shed 4 bases and J shed 3 bases, with 13 bases lying between them.